This T cell receptor (beta chain) is drawn from a study of blood T cells in healthy people across ages. Germline V gene lookup returns CDR1 SGHRS and CDR2 YFSETQ. The CDR3 sequence is 15 residues long. Deletions cut 1 base from V and 0 bases from J, with 9 bases between. Using a J-beta primer mix together with a sample-barcoded 5' primer, a second PCR was run for roughly 6 to 11 cycles. In TCRdb, the 5' RACE reads were re-called with MiXCR into one record per CDR3 protein. The data hold around 1,800,000 distinct CDR3 sequences, with around 42% observed a single time. This clonotype was seen only once.

The genes are TRBV5-1 and TRBJ2-3; no clear D gene. This clonotype was obtained from a human donor in good health. Input material: blood. This CDR3 is CASSLMASSTDTQYF. The CDR3 DNA sequence: TGCGCCAGCAGCTTGATGGCCAGTAGCACAGATACGCAGTATTTT.